The clone carrying this T cell receptor beta chain was detected ten times or more. Antigen: not known. The CDR3 covers 15 residues. Germline V lookup: CDR1 LGHNA, CDR2 YSLEER. Trimming left V 0 bases short and J 3 bases short, with 12 bases between. These data originate in a study of CD8 T cells in ankylosing spondylitis. Whole-study results and caveats: Some motif variants were previously reported in reactive arthritis synovial fluid and blood. Eight highly homologous variants formed a TCR beta motif that appeared characteristic of ankylosing spondylitis blood. Those disease-linked clones were CD8+; they were also relatively rare in peripheral blood. Matched ankylosing spondylitis synovial fluid reportedly contained a significantly enriched population of disease-linked clones.

One entry per CDR3 protein results from TCRdb running MiXCR on the 5' RACE reads. The sample has around 490,000 distinct CDR3 sequences, approximately 5.3% seen once. The sample taken for sequencing was blood, either unsorted or a sorted T cell fraction (not recorded which). The receptor comes from a male donor with ankylosing spondylitis. The genes are TRBV4-3 and TRBJ2-7, with D uncertain. As DNA, the CDR3 is TGCGCCAGCAGCCAAGAATTCCTACCTTACTACGAGCAGTACTTC. Its protein is CASSQEFLPYYEQYF.